These 16 T cell receptor beta chains came from one sample sequenced in a study of T cell responses to AZD1222 COVID-19 vaccine. Clones were sequenced by immunoSEQ multiplex PCR, and TCRdb holds only the in-frame ones, with some missing. The sample records approximately 150,000 clones, around 92% being singletons. This specimen consisted of peripheral blood, obtained on day 0 of AZD1222 vaccination. Every receptor here comes from an adult in good health.

The chain links TRBV5-4 to TRBJ2-5; a weak D match, TRBD1 (5 bases). CDR1 and CDR2 (germline): SGHNT, YYREEE (reference sequence). Trimming stripped 10 bases from V and 3 bases from J, with 13 bases between. The length of the CDR3 is 12 residues. The CDR3 reads CAGSGAEETQYF. CDR3 in DNA: TGTGCCGGAAGTGGGGCCGAAGAGACCCAGTACTTC.

The chain links TRBV30 to TRBJ1-1; 9 bases line up with TRBD1. The CDR3 contains 13 residues. Trimming at V came to 2 bases and at J to 11 bases, leaving 9 bases not matched to a gene. The germline gives CDR1 GTSNPN, CDR2 SVGIG (reference sequence). DNA of the CDR3: TGTGCCTGGAGTCGTGGGACAGGGCTCGACGCTTTCTTT. Protein sequence: CAWSRGTGLDAFF.

The V and J genes are TRBV3-1 (or the pseudogene TRBV3-2) and TRBJ1-1, with D perhaps matching TRBD1 (6 bases). This CDR3 region has 15 residues. Germline CDR1 LGHDT, CDR2 YNNKEL (reference sequence). V was shortened by 0 bases and J by 0 bases, with 8 bases between the two germline ends. The CDR3 here is CASSQDRGLNTEAFF. Here the CDR3 DNA reads TGTGCCAGCAGCCAAGATCGGGGGCTGAACACTGAAGCTTTCTTT.

The V and J genes are TRBV5-1 and TRBJ2-1; 8 bases align to TRBD1. J gave up 4 bases and V 4 bases, and 4 bases lay outside the gene matches. This CDR3 spans 14 amino acids. Germline lookup yields CDR1 SGHRS and CDR2 YFSETQ. The DNA of the CDR3 is TGCGCCAGCAGCCCACAGGGGGAGTACAATGAGCAGTTCTTC. It codes for CASSPQGEYNEQFF.

This chain connects TRBV28 to TRBJ2-3; the D call may be TRBD1 or TRBD2 (5 bases each). Germline CDR1 reads MDHEN; CDR2 reads SYDVKM. Trimming cost V 8 bases and J 6 bases, with 15 bases left between them. The CDR3 is made up of 13 amino acids. CDR3 sequence reads: CASGTAAIDTQYF. The DNA for the CDR3 is TGTGCCAGCGGGACGGCTGCTATCGATACGCAGTATTTT.

The chain is built from TRBV27 and TRBJ1-1; D unclear. Deletions cut 3 bases from V and 1 base from J, with 6 bases between. The V gene's germline CDR1 is MNHEY and CDR2 SMNVEV (reference sequence). The CDR3 has 13 amino acids. The CDR3 region has the DNA TGTGCCAGCAGTTTTTCAGGGAACACTGAAGCTTTCTTT. Protein product: CASSFSGNTEAFF.

The chain employs TRBV19 and TRBJ1-5; D unclear. This CDR3 contains 17 residues. Germline values: CDR1 LNHDA, CDR2 SQIVND (reference sequence). V was trimmed by 7 bases and J by 0 bases, leaving 19 bases between them. CDR3 coding DNA: TGTGCCAGTACCAGGAAGTTCCTCGGAGATAGCAATCAGCCCCAGCATTTT. This encodes CASTRKFLGDSNQPQHF.

This chain connects TRBV4-3 to TRBJ2-4; the D is unclear. This CDR3 has 15 residues. V was cut by 0 bases and J by 15 bases, with 21 bases left in between. CDR1 and CDR2 (germline): LGHNA, YSLEER. In nucleotides, the CDR3 is TGCGCCAGCAGCCAAGAATACGCAAGATCAAGTTTCGGGTACTTC. Protein product: CASSQEYARSSFGYF.

The V call is TRBV28, the J call TRBJ2-2; either TRBD1 or TRBD2 may fit D (5 bases each). From germline, CDR1 is MDHEN and CDR2 SYDVKM. The CDR3 length is 14 residues. V lost 4 bases and J lost 1, with 7 bases in between. The CDR3 region is CASSSGQNTGELFF. The CDR3 DNA reads as TGTGCCAGCAGTTCGGGGCAGAACACCGGGGAGCTGTTTTTT.

As to this clone: The CDR3 ends on some other residue instead of the conserved phenylalanine or tryptophan, so this is likely a read error. It is unclear where the CDR3 begins or ends on the DNA, so no DNA is shown, and the CDR3 is as TCRdb lists it. The chain has TRBV10-1 and TRBJ1-2. The CDR3 totals 15 residues, both ends included. Germline V gene data show CDR1 as WNHNN and CDR2 as SYGVQD (reference sequence). The CDR3 reads CASRRPRGRKPLLRP.

The chain recombines TRBV27 with TRBJ2-7, with D unclear. This CDR3 region has 14 residues. V was pared by 0 bases and J by 2 bases, with 8 bases between. Per germline, CDR1 MNHEY and CDR2 SMNVEV (reference sequence). The CDR3 sequence: CASSLSEPAYEQYF. The CDR3 nucleotides are TGTGCCAGCAGTTTATCCGAACCAGCCTACGAGCAGTACTTC.

The chain carries TRBV30 and TRBJ1-5; 8 bases match TRBD1. This CDR3 is built from 14 residues. Unmatched junction bases numbered 4, after V lost 3 bases and J lost 3 bases. Germline V CDR1 and CDR2: GTSNPN, SVGIG (reference sequence). CDR3 nucleotides: TGTGCCTGGAGCAGGACAGGGAACAATCAGCCCCAGCATTTT. Encoded protein: CAWSRTGNNQPQHF.

The gene calls are TRBV9 and TRBJ2-6, with TRBD2 as a possible D gene (6 bases). The CDR3 spans 16 residues. The germline V and J ends were trimmed by 4 bases and 1 base, with 12 bases remaining between them. Germline V gives CDR1 SGDLS, CDR2 YYNGEE. CDR3 amino acids: CASSPRGDSGANVLTF. Written as DNA, the CDR3 is TGTGCCAGCAGCCCGCGCGGGGATTCTGGGGCCAACGTCCTGACTTTC.

There are a few counts of this clone. The V gene is TRBV19, the J gene TRBJ1-4; 7 bases fit TRBD1. V gave up 5 bases and J gave up 7 bases; unmatched junction bases: 13. The length of the CDR3 is 16 residues. CDR1 is LNHDA, CDR2 SQIVND, per germline (reference sequence). CDR3 sequence (DNA): TGTGCCAGTAGTCCCCCCGGGTGGCAGGGGGGTGAAAAACTGTTTTTT. Its translation: CASSPPGWQGGEKLFF.

DNA of the CDR3: TGTGCCATCAGCCCCGGACCTGGGGGCAATCAGCCCCAGCATTTT. It translates to CAISPGPGGNQPQHF. The rearrangement uses TRBV10-3 and TRBJ1-5; D gene uncertain. Germline V gene data show CDR1 as ENHRY and CDR2 as SYGVKD. The CDR3 extends over 15 amino acids. The ends were cut back, 6 bases at V and 2 bases at J, with 14 bases in the middle.

The chain links TRBV29-1 to TRBJ2-3, with TRBD1 identical over 10 bases. Looked up from germline, CDR1 is SQVTM and CDR2 is ANQGSEA. The CDR3 is 14 amino acids. Trimming took 7 bases from V and 4 from J; bases not matched to a gene: 8. The CDR3 DNA is TGCAGCGCCGCTGGGACAGGGGCCGCAGATACGCAGTATTTT. Encoded protein: CSAAGTGAADTQYF.